This T cell receptor (beta chain) was identified in a study of shared clonotypes between healthy human individuals. Germline trimming cut 0 bases from V and 5 bases from J; bases unmatched to any gene: 3. This CDR3 spans 16 amino acids. The germline V gene has CDR1 SEHNR and CDR2 FQNEAQ (reference sequence). Healthy and HIV-negative, the adult donors had no recent acute infections or vaccinations. Data came from immunoSEQ multiplex PCR; TCRdb stores just in-frame clones and leaves some out. The data hold 400,000 to 500,000 clones, with 76% observed a single time. The J gene is TRBJ2-1, the V gene TRBV7-9; 11 nucleotides align to TRBD2. This clonotype was sampled from a woman in her forties in good health. Some clones in this sample may be carry-over from other donors' samples. The sequencing sample was made of PBMCs. The CDR3 here is CASSLATSGSNNEQFF. The CDR3 coding sequence is TGTGCCAGCAGCTTAGCTACTAGCGGGAGCAACAATGAGCAGTTCTTC.